This T cell receptor beta chain appears in the sequencing data of a study of human T cells and chemical hapten exposure. General study results and limits: Clustering by CDR3 similarity yielded significantly more large clusters from expanded TCRs than controls. Expanded TCR counts at PT1 were positively correlated with the patch test score. High-frequency TCRs, those above 1 in 1000, stayed the same after DPC sensitization.

Time point reported: patch test 1, 2 weeks after DPC sensitization. Treatment: therapeutic diphenylcyclopropenone sensitization with weekly scalp DPC. TCRdb re-called the RACE reads with MiXCR, one entry per CDR3 protein. The sample lists roughly 120,000 distinct CDR3 sequences; around 10% were seen once. The table lists this clonotype with many counts. What it recognizes is unknown. Losses at the gene ends were 5 bases for V and 8 bases for J; bases not matched to a gene: 10. The CDR3 sequence is 15 residues long. Germline CDR1 and CDR2: SGDLS and YYNGEE. This sequence was found in a woman aged 45-65 years with alopecia areata. Some clones in this sample may be carry-over from other donors' samples. The chain uses TRBV9 and TRBJ2-1, with 10 positions matching TRBD1. The sample was whole blood, taken in connection with sensitization to the hapten diphenylcyclopropenone (DPC). CDR3 nucleotide sequence: TGTGCCAGCAGGGCCAGGACAGGGGGAGGCGATGAGCAGTTCTTC. Residues: CASRARTGGGDEQFF.